Listed here is a single T cell receptor beta chain. Its antigen is undetermined. Trimming stripped 5 bases from V and 3 bases from J, with 8 bases between. The CDR3 consists of 12 residues. Germline-derived CDR1 and CDR2 are MDHEN and SYDVKM. The sample originates from a study of graft-versus-host responses after intestinal transplantation. Overall study context: Tacrolimus and steroids were given for 3 to 4 years to all recipients after anti-thymocyte globulin induction.

Broader study findings: GvH clonotypes were identified within recipient marrow, with a subset emerging first in ileum or blood. The study found high graft-versus-host to host-versus-graft clonal ratios in allografts of patients with graft-donor T cell macrochimerism. The study associated peak circulating GvH clone levels with early post-transplant HvG declines.

Generated by immunoSEQ multiplex PCR, the TCRdb table keeps only in-frame clones and is missing some. The repertoire has tens of thousands of clones, approximately 90% of them found once; the top ten carry roughly 0.28%. This TCR was sampled from a human donor who was the organ donor for an intestinal transplant. The chain has TRBV28 and TRBJ2-7; D not resolved. The sequences come from unstimulated CD4+ T cells sorted from spleen or lymph node cells, collected before transplant. The CDR3 bases are TGTGCCAGCAGTACCTTCTACTACGAGCAGTACTTC. This gives the protein CASSTFYYEQYF.